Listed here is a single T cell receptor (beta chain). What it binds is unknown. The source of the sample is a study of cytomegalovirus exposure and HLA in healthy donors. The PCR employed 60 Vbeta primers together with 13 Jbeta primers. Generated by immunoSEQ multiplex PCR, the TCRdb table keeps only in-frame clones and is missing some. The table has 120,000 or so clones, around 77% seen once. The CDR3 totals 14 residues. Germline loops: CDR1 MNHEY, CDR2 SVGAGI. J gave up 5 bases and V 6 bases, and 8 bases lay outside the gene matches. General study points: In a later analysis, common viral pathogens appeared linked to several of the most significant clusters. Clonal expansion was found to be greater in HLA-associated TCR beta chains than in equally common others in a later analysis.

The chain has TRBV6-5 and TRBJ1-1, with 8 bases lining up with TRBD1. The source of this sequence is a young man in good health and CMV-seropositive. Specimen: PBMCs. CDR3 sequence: CASRSGQGGTEAFF. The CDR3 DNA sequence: TGTGCCAGCAGATCCGGACAGGGAGGGACTGAAGCTTTCTTT.